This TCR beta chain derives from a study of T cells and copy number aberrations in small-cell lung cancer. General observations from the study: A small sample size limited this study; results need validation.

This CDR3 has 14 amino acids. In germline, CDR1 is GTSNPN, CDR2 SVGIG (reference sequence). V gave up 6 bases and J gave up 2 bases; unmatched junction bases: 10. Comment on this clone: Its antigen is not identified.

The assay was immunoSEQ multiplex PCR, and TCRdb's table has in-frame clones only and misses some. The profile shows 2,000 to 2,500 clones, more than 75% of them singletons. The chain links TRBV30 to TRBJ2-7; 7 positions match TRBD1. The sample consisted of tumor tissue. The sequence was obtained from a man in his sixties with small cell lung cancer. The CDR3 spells CACQEDRYPYEQYF. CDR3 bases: TGTGCCTGCCAAGAGGACAGGTACCCCTACGAGCAGTACTTC.